This section outlines one T cell receptor (beta chain) sequence together with its context. Its antigen target is currently unknown. Base qualities are not recorded, but no much larger clone differs from it by a single base. These data are taken from a study of cytomegalovirus exposure and HLA in healthy donors (dated by TCRdb to the late 2010s). Describing the broader study: According to a later analysis, one platform produced both the 100 to 150 validation repertoires and the roughly 650 repertoires of the first cohort. Along with the approximately 700-subject first cohort, a separate validation cohort of over a hundred different subjects was used. The study combined high-throughput TCR immunosequencing, statistical association of individual TCRs with disease status, and machine learning to predict cytomegalovirus infection status. The study aimed to test whether signatures of past pathogen exposure could be identified by cataloging public T cell receptors.

The donors were included in the validation cohort of 90 to 150 subjects, a group kept apart from the approximately 650-subject first cohort. The library was produced with the immunoSEQ multiplex PCR assay. The published analysis was carried out like this. To diagnose cytomegalovirus status from the catalog of TCR beta chain sequences, a statistical classification framework was built. Imported from immuneACCESS, the table was reduced by TCRdb to in-frame sequences with V and J called. These copies leave out some clones; in studies compared against another copy, an unresolved V gene accounts for under half, and the cause of the remainder is not known. The V and J calls and clone size are taken from that table; D and trimming were inferred from the DNA. This sample comprises roughly 49,000 clones, over 85% of them detected only once. The top ten clones comprise about 7.8% of the sample. The V end gives up 8 bases and the J end 1 base, leaving 2 bases in the junction not matched to a gene. CDR1 is given as SGHNT and CDR2 as YENEEA, both from the germline V gene. The CDR3 spans 15 residues, from the cysteine through the phenylalanine. The retained sequence is limited to the CDR3, 45 bases, with the frame set at the first base.

The study at large found these results: Three of the identified cytomegalovirus-associated TCR beta chains were confirmed in vitro to be specific for cytomegalovirus antigens. Of the cluster scores, 85% to 95% were above 0 in a later analysis, which found that TCRs clustered in the first cohort also tended to co-occur in the 120 validation repertoires. A total of 164 TCR beta chains were listed by the study as associated with cytomegalovirus. The classifier was reported to diagnose cytomegalovirus status with high specificity and sensitivity in both the original and validation cohorts. The validation cohort had no HLA typing available for a later analysis, so co-occurrence within that cohort was assessed over all 110 or so repertoires. It was suggested by the authors that the approach could potentially be generalized to other disease states and immunological phenotypes. Most TCR sequences were observed very rarely across donors, whereas some public TCRs were present in many individuals.

The sequence joins TRBV11-3 to TRBJ2-5, and TRBD2 matches 15 of the central bases. This clonotype was sampled from a woman under 30 in good health and CMV-seropositive. Sequencing was performed on PBMCs. The DNA sequence reads TGTGCCAGCGGACTAGCGGGAGGGGGCCAAGAGACCCAGTACTTC. This gives the protein CASGLAGGGQETQYF. Beyond the CDR3, the reference TRBV11-3 and TRBJ2-5 genes provide the residues; the full variable domain reads: EAGVVQSPRYKIIEKKQPVAFWCNPISGHNTLYWYLQNLGQGPELLIRYENEEAVDDSQLPKDRFSAERLKGVDSTLKIQPAELGDSAVYLCASGLAGGGQETQYFGPGTRLLVL.